The 29 T cell receptor beta chains listed next were all sequenced from one sample in a study of blood T cells in healthy people across ages (dated by TCRdb to between 2015 and 2017). The library was produced with 5' RACE. A second PCR of roughly 7 to 11 cycles was performed with a sample-barcoded 5' primer and a J-beta primer mix. TCRdb applied fastp at Q25 and MiXCR to the public reads, then kept only in-frame beta chains. Rows are combined by CDR3 protein, so each entry shows the most common genes and DNA. This sample is represented by fewer than 2 million distinct CDR3 sequences; about 39% of them were singletons. The ten largest clones capture 23% of the sample. The sample consisted of blood. The receptors come from a human donor in good health.

The table lists this clonotype with a few counts. The rearrangement joins TRBV20-1 to TRBJ2-5; 10 bases match TRBD2. CDR1 is DFQATT and CDR2 is SNEGSKA in the germline V gene (reference sequence). J lost 2 bases, V lost 3 bases, and 6 bases had no gene match. The CDR3 is 15 amino acids. The CDR3 DNA follows: TGCAGTGCTAGTAGGTCTAGCGGGGGTCAAGAGACCCAGTACTTC. Translated, it gives CSASRSSGGQETQYF.

This rearrangement joins TRBV14 to TRBJ2-4; 9 bases fit TRBD1. Germline CDR1 SGHDN, CDR2 FVKESK. This CDR3 contains 14 residues. The V segment lost 3 bases and the J segment 8 bases; nucleotides outside the gene matches: 5. The CDR3 reads CASSHNRGLDIQYF. The CDR3 DNA reads TGTGCCAGCAGCCACAACAGGGGGCTTGACATTCAGTACTTC.

The sample holds a few counts of this clonotype. J is TRBJ2-7 and V is TRBV20-1; TRBD2 is a possible D gene (7 bases). The germline V gene has CDR1 DFQATT and CDR2 SNEGSKA (reference sequence). CDR3 size: 15 residues. V dropped 3 bases and J dropped 5 bases, with 20 bases sitting between them. Here the CDR3 reads CSARARRGAFNEQYF. The CDR3 nucleotides are TGCAGTGCTAGGGCCCGACGGGGGGCTTTCAACGAGCAGTACTTC.

The rearrangement joins TRBV30 to TRBJ1-2; TRBD1 is a possible D gene (5 bases). CDR3 length equals 14 residues. Trimming took off 2 bases at V and 2 bases at J, with 12 bases between the two ends. CDR1 and CDR2 from the germline V gene are GTSNPN and SVGIG (reference sequence). In nucleotides, the CDR3 is TGTGCCTGGAGTCAGAGTCGACAGAACTATGGCTACACCTTC. Protein sequence: CAWSQSRQNYGYTF.

This chain links TRBV20-1 with TRBJ2-7, with D possibly matching TRBD1 (6 bases). The V end was cut by 5 bases, the J end by 6 bases, with 17 bases between. The CDR3 totals 13 residues. Germline V gene data show CDR1 as DFQATT and CDR2 as SNEGSKA (reference sequence). DNA for the CDR3: TGCAGTGCTTTCCCGCAGGGGAAGGGCGAGCAGTACTTC. It is translated as CSAFPQGKGEQYF.

This clonotype was recorded many times. The V and J genes are TRBV12-3 or TRBV12-4 and TRBJ1-2; 7 bases match TRBD1. This CDR3 contains 16 residues. With 7 bases clipped from V and 4 bases from J, the junction kept 15 bases outside the gene matches. The CDR3 sequence is CASTLRLGQLLYGYTF. Written as DNA, the CDR3 is TGTGCCAGCACCCTTAGGTTGGGACAGCTTCTCTATGGCTACACCTTC.

V and J are TRBV12-3 or TRBV12-4 and TRBJ1-2, with D tentatively TRBD1 (5 bases). The CDR3 length is 15 residues. V lost 7 bases and J lost 2, with 17 bases in between. The CDR3 bases are TGTGCCAGCAAAACGCTGGGGCTGGACAACTATGGCTACACCTTC. This sequence encodes CASKTLGLDNYGYTF.

This sequence joins TRBV7-9 and TRBJ1-2; unclear D gene. Trimming cost V 4 bases and J 2 bases, with 14 bases left between them. CDR3 length: 15 residues. Germline V lookup: CDR1 SEHNR, CDR2 FQNEAQ (reference sequence). CDR3 region: CASSSPPDGNYGYTF. The CDR3 DNA follows: TGTGCCAGCAGCTCACCCCCAGACGGGAACTATGGCTACACCTTC.

The rearrangement links TRBV7-2 to TRBJ2-3, with 9 positions matching TRBD2. Germline V gene sequence: CDR1 SGHTA, CDR2 FQGNSA. V was pared by 7 bases and J by 5 bases, with 7 bases of the junction left unmatched. This CDR3 has 14 amino acids. Here the CDR3 DNA reads TGTGCCAGCACAGGCGGGGGGGCCAGAGATACGCAGTATTTT. It encodes CASTGGGARDTQYF. Full variable domain (rest looked up from reference TRBV7-2 and TRBJ2-3): GAGVSQSPSNKVTEKGKDVELRCDPISGHTALYWYRQSLGQGLEFLIYFQGNSAPDKSGLPSDRFSAERTGGSVSTLTIQRTQQEDSAVYLCASTGGGARDTQYFGPGTRLTVL.

Notes on this clonotype: Sequence at one end of the junction differs from germline and may be a read error. The V call is TRBV10-3, the J call TRBJ2-1; TRBD2 agrees at 9 bases. Germline CDR1 is ENHRY and CDR2 is SYGVKD. This CDR3 region has 14 residues. The CDR3: CALSSGGPHNEQFF. CDR3 sequence (DNA): TGTGCCCTCAGTAGCGGGGGACCTCACAATGAGCAGTTCTTC.

This clonotype occurred a few times. J is TRBJ2-7 and V is TRBV7-2; D is undetermined. The CDR3 is 15 residues long. Germline V gene sequence: CDR1 SGHTA, CDR2 FQGNSA. V was trimmed by 1 base and J by 1 base, leaving 11 bases between them. The CDR3 here is CASSLVWASSYEQYF. The CDR3 DNA follows: TGTGCCAGCAGCTTAGTGTGGGCATCTTCCTACGAGCAGTACTTC.

V gene TRBV20-1 combines with J gene TRBJ2-7; D gene ambiguous. V was cut by 3 bases and J by 1 base, with 13 bases left in between. This CDR3 comprises 14 residues. Germline V lookup: CDR1 DFQATT, CDR2 SNEGSKA (reference sequence). The CDR3: CSASRRSSSYEQYF. The CDR3 bases are TGCAGTGCTAGTCGGCGGTCCTCTTCCTACGAGCAGTACTTC.

Regarding this clonotype: No conserved phenylalanine or tryptophan ends this CDR3, so it is likely a read error. The chain couples TRBV20-1 to TRBJ2-5, with a tentative D call TRBD1 (6 bases). V was clipped by 4 bases and J by 2 bases, with 11 bases between them. The CDR3 loop spans 13 amino acids. Per the germline V gene, CDR1 is DFQATT and CDR2 is SNEGSKA (reference sequence). CDR3 bases: TGCAGTGCTACCAGGACAGTTCAAGAGACCCAGTACTGC. Translation gives CSATRTVQETQYC.

This clonotype was counted between two and nine times. The chain carries TRBV29-1 and TRBJ2-5; D not resolved. V was shortened by 8 bases and J by 1 base, with 11 bases between the two germline ends. The CDR3 extends over 12 amino acids. Germline CDR1 is SQVTM and CDR2 is ANQGSEA. For the CDR3, the DNA is TGCAGCTCCTTTGGTCTCCAAGAGACCCAGTACTTC. It encodes CSSFGLQETQYF.

This clonotype has only a few counts. This chain links TRBV27 with TRBJ1-2; D may be TRBD1 (5 bases). This CDR3 comprises 13 residues. V was cut by 8 bases and J by 4 bases, with 14 bases left in between. Germline V gene lookup returns CDR1 MNHEY and CDR2 SMNVEV (reference sequence). The CDR3 is CASGRQGGYGYTF. The CDR3 DNA sequence: TGTGCCAGCGGGAGGCAGGGCGGCTATGGCTACACCTTC.

The CDR3 DNA reads TGCAGTACCGGACAGGTGAAAGGGTACAATGAGCAGTACTTC. Protein product: CSTGQVKGYNEQYF. The chain uses TRBV20-1 and TRBJ2-7; 7 bases line up with TRBD1. The CDR3 is made up of 14 amino acids. The germline CDR1 and CDR2 sequences are DFQATT and SNEGSKA (reference sequence). V shed 8 bases and J 7 bases; nucleotides not matched to a gene: 17.

There are many counts of this clonotype. The chain is built from TRBV25-1 and TRBJ1-2, with D tentatively TRBD1 (5 bases). With 4 bases removed from V and 9 bases from J, the gap between germline ends came to 9 bases. CDR1 is MGHDK, CDR2 SYGVNS, per germline. This CDR3 is built from 11 residues. In nucleotides, the CDR3 is TGTGCCAGCAGTGCAGGGTCCCGCTACACCTTC. Its protein product is CASSAGSRYTF.

This clonotype was observed a few times. This chain joins TRBV10-3 and TRBJ2-3; D is perhaps TRBD1 (5 bases). Trimming left V 7 bases short and J 0 bases short, with 8 bases between. The CDR3 spans 13 residues. Germline V gene sequence: CDR1 ENHRY, CDR2 SYGVKD. The CDR3, as DNA: TGTGCCATCAAACAGGTTAGCACAGATACGCAGTATTTT. Translating gives CAIKQVSTDTQYF.

In this sample, this clonotype turned up a few times. The CDR3 region is CASSYSRDANYGYTF. CDR3 sequence (DNA): TGTGCCAGCAGTTACTCGAGGGACGCTAACTATGGCTACACCTTC. V and J are TRBV6-2 or TRBV6-3 and TRBJ1-2; maybe TRBD1 (5 bases). CDR3 length: 15 amino acids. Germline CDR1 is MNHEY and CDR2 is SVGEGT. V lost 0 bases and J 0 bases, leaving 8 bases between the germline ends.

This chain links TRBV20-1 with TRBJ2-3; TRBD1 or TRBD2 may be the D gene (5 bases each). Germline V gene data show CDR1 as DFQATT and CDR2 as SNEGSKA (reference sequence). CDR3 length equals 15 residues. Between the trimmed V and J ends, which lost 3 bases and 0 bases, there was a span of 13 bases. The CDR3 coding sequence is TGCAGTGCTAGGAGGGGAAGGGAAAGCACAGATACGCAGTATTTT. As protein: CSARRGRESTDTQYF.

The rearrangement joins TRBV29-1 to TRBJ2-7; TRBD1 agrees at 8 bases. With V trimmed by 7 bases and J by 7 bases, 12 bases remained unmatched. CDR1 is SQVTM and CDR2 is ANQGSEA in the germline V gene. This CDR3 comprises 13 residues. The CDR3, as DNA: TGCAGCGCCCGGGACAGGCTATTAGGGGAGCAGTACTTC. Translated, it gives CSARDRLLGEQYF.

The chain joins TRBV7-9 to TRBJ2-5; maybe TRBD2 (5 bases). Trimming cost V 0 bases and J 7 bases, with 12 bases left between them. The germline V gene has CDR1 SEHNR and CDR2 FQNEAQ (reference sequence). The CDR3 consists of 14 residues. CDR3 region: CASSLAGELGTQYF. Here the CDR3 DNA reads TGTGCCAGCAGCTTAGCCGGGGAATTAGGGACCCAGTACTTC.

The rearrangement links TRBV6-2 or TRBV6-3 to TRBJ2-3; D is undetermined. The CDR3 contains 16 residues. Germline V gene lookup returns CDR1 MNHEY and CDR2 SVGEGT. Trimming took off 2 bases at V and 6 bases at J, with 18 bases between the two ends. Here the CDR3 DNA reads TGTGCCAGCAGTTACGCCTTCGAACGGCCGGTGGATACGCAGTATTTT. This translates into CASSYAFERPVDTQYF.

The DNA of the CDR3 is TGTGCCAGCAGTTTTTTCTCAGCCGGGCGGGACGCGCCCCTCCACTTT. Amino acids: CASSFFSAGRDAPLHF. The V call is TRBV28, the J call TRBJ1-6, with a weak D call TRBD1 (5 bases). The CDR3 length is 16 residues. V dropped 3 bases and J dropped 13 bases, with 22 bases sitting between them. The germline V gene has CDR1 MDHEN and CDR2 SYDVKM.

Concerning this clonotype: Possible read error: a much larger clone is one base away. This chain links TRBV6-2 or TRBV6-3 with TRBJ2-7; 14 positions match TRBD2. The CDR3 has 18 residues. The germline gives CDR1 MNHEY, CDR2 SVGEGT. Trimming removed 8 bases from V and 0 bases from J; junction bases left unmatched: 12. CDR3 sequence reads: CASGPPGTSGGFSYEQYF. The CDR3 DNA is TGTGCCAGCGGCCCACCCGGGACTAGCGGGGGCTTCTCCTACGAGCAGTACTTC.

The chain has TRBV7-2 and TRBJ1-5; D perhaps matches TRBD1 (6 bases). From germline, CDR1 is SGHTA and CDR2 FQGNSA. This CDR3 contains 16 residues. Trimming stripped 5 bases from V and 0 bases from J, with 14 bases between. The CDR3 nucleotides are TGTGCCAGCAGCCTAACAGGGTTGGATAGCAATCAGCCCCAGCATTTT. This codes for CASSLTGLDSNQPQHF.

The chain has TRBV20-1 and TRBJ2-3; TRBD2 matches 14 bases. Germline V lookup: CDR1 DFQATT, CDR2 SNEGSKA (reference sequence). The ends lost 3 bases at V and 3 bases at J; junction bases unmatched: 5. The CDR3 runs 16 residues. As DNA, the CDR3 is TGCAGTGCTAGGAAAGGACTAGCGGGGGGAACAGATACGCAGTATTTT. Translated, it gives CSARKGLAGGTDTQYF.

This CDR3 reads CASSEQLAGFTDTQYF. CDR3 bases: TGTGCCAGCAGCGAGCAACTAGCGGGGTTCACAGATACGCAGTATTTT. The chain recombines TRBV5-6 with TRBJ2-3, with 10 bases matching TRBD2. Trimming took 4 bases from V and 2 from J; bases not matched to a gene: 7. The germline gives CDR1 SGHDT, CDR2 YYEEEE. The CDR3 is made up of 16 amino acids.

J is TRBJ2-7 and V is TRBV20-1; D might be TRBD1 (7 bases). The CDR3 length is 14 residues. Germline CDR1 is DFQATT and CDR2 is SNEGSKA (reference sequence). Trimming took 6 bases from V and 3 from J, leaving 18 bases between them. CDR3 in DNA: TGCAGTGCCACGACAGGGAGGTTGTTCTACGAGCAGTACTTC. Translation gives CSATTGRLFYEQYF.